Below, one T cell receptor (beta chain) is given with its context. A multiplex PCR was run with 60 Vbeta primers and 13 Jbeta primers. The table came from immunoSEQ multiplex PCR; TCRdb's copy has only in-frame clones and leaves some out. This sample has 200,000 or so clones, with just over 75% found just once. This specimen comes from a study of cytomegalovirus exposure and HLA in healthy donors. The germline gives CDR1 SGHAT, CDR2 FQDESV (reference sequence). The length of the CDR3 is 19 residues. V was cut by 2 bases and J by 0 bases, with 19 bases left in between. The sequencing input was PBMCs. This chain uses TRBV11-1 with TRBJ2-2; D perhaps matches TRBD2 (6 bases). The sequence was obtained from a young man in good health and CMV-seronegative. CDR3 sequence: CASSLYEGLGLTNTGELFF. In nucleotides, the CDR3 is TGTGCCAGCAGCTTATATGAAGGTTTGGGACTGACGAACACCGGGGAGCTGTTTTTT. Combining the CDR3 with reference TRBV11-1 and TRBJ2-2 gives the whole variable domain EAEVAQSPRYKITEKSQAVAFWCDPISGHATLYWYRQILGQGPELLVQFQDESVVDDSQLPKDRFSAERLKGVDSTLKIQPAELGDSAMYLCASSLYEGLGLTNTGELFFGEGSRLTVL.